The 24 T cell receptor beta chains presented below share a single source sample, sequenced in a study of human T cells and chemical hapten exposure. TCRdb ran MiXCR on the RACE reads and lists one entry per CDR3 protein. This sample has approximately 80,000 distinct CDR3 sequences; 6% to 9% occur once, and the top ten carry around 1.5%. Sample time point: patch test 1, 2 weeks after DPC sensitization. As to treatment: therapeutic diphenylcyclopropenone sensitization with weekly scalp DPC. The sample here was whole blood, taken in connection with sensitization to the hapten diphenylcyclopropenone (DPC). These receptors were obtained from a woman aged 30 to 39 with alopecia areata. Some clones in this sample may be carry-over from other donors' samples.

The J gene is TRBJ1-5, the V gene TRBV30; D is perhaps TRBD1 (6 bases). This CDR3 contains 13 residues. Germline CDR1 is GTSNPN and CDR2 is SVGIG (reference sequence). V gave up 2 bases and J gave up 5 bases, with 10 bases separating them. CDR3 loop: CAWSQGSYQPQHF. The CDR3 DNA sequence: TGTGCCTGGAGTCAGGGGTCCTATCAGCCCCAGCATTTT.

This clonotype was recorded at least ten times. This rearrangement joins TRBV20-1 to TRBJ2-1, with 10 bases identical to TRBD1. Losses at the gene ends were 3 bases for V and 3 bases for J; bases not matched to a gene: 8. The CDR3 length is 16 residues. Per germline, CDR1 DFQATT and CDR2 SNEGSKA (reference sequence). The CDR3 protein is CSASAAGQGNYNEQFF. The DNA for the CDR3 is TGCAGTGCTAGCGCTGCGGGACAGGGGAACTACAATGAGCAGTTCTTC.

In its sample, this clonotype was seen a few times. The V and J genes are TRBV10-3 and TRBJ2-3, with 8 bases aligning to TRBD1. Trimming at V came to 5 bases and at J to 2 bases, leaving 9 bases not matched to a gene. The CDR3 sequence is 16 residues long. Germline CDR1 and CDR2: ENHRY and SYGVKD. CDR3 loop: CAISRSGTGPTDTQYF. CDR3 coding DNA: TGTGCCATCAGTAGATCAGGGACAGGCCCCACAGATACGCAGTATTTT.

This clonotype was detected ten times or more. In DNA, the CDR3 is TGTGCCAGCAAGAGCGTCAGGGAGTTCCTCGAGCAGTACTTC. Its protein is CASKSVREFLEQYF. This chain links TRBV2 with TRBJ2-7; D is perhaps TRBD1 or TRBD2 (5 bases each). Trimming took 7 bases from V and 6 from J, leaving 19 bases between them. Germline V lookup: CDR1 SNHLY, CDR2 FYNNEI. The CDR3 consists of 14 residues.

This clonotype was seen repeatedly, ten times or more. The V call is TRBV5-1, the J call TRBJ2-5, with TRBD2 matching over 10 bases. This CDR3 comprises 16 residues. Unmatched junction bases numbered 12, after V lost 5 bases and J lost 5 bases. Germline CDR1 SGHRS, CDR2 YFSETQ. The chain's CDR3 is CASSLSGGAVAETQYF. The DNA for the CDR3 is TGCGCCAGCAGTTTGAGCGGGGGGGCCGTCGCGGAGACCCAGTACTTC.

This clonotype was detected many times. CDR3 loop: CSVNNRSPEAFF. The DNA for the CDR3 is TGCAGCGTCAATAACAGGTCCCCTGAAGCTTTCTTT. The rearrangement uses TRBV29-1 and TRBJ1-1; a possible D gene is TRBD1 (5 bases). Germline V gene data show CDR1 as SQVTM and CDR2 as ANQGSEA. V was shortened by 6 bases and J by 6 bases, with 14 bases between the two germline ends. CDR3 length: 12 amino acids.

The genes are TRBV7-3 and TRBJ1-2; D unclear. The V gene's germline CDR1 is SGHTA and CDR2 FQGTGA. Trimming removed 1 base at V and 4 bases at J, with 13 bases between. The CDR3 covers 15 residues. The CDR3 region has the DNA TGTGCCAGCAGCTTAAGGGAGGGCGCCGGCTATGGCTACACCTTC. As protein: CASSLREGAGYGYTF. Full variable domain (outside the CDR3, taken from reference TRBV7-3 and TRBJ1-2): GAGVSQTPSNKVTEKGKYVELRCDPISGHTALYWYRQSLGQGPEFLIYFQGTGAADDSGLPNDRFFAVRPEGSVSTLKIQRTERGDSAVYLCASSLREGAGYGYTFGSGTRLTVV.

The V and J genes are TRBV5-1 and TRBJ2-3, with D hard to call. CDR1 is SGHRS, CDR2 YFSETQ, per germline. The CDR3 runs 14 residues. V lost 4 bases, J lost 0 bases, and 9 bases lay in between. CDR3 sequence reads: CASSNTLSTDTQYF. For the CDR3, the DNA is TGCGCCAGCAGCAATACTCTTAGCACAGATACGCAGTATTTT.

The sample holds many counts of this clonotype. The chain employs TRBV5-5 and TRBJ2-2; TRBD1 matches 8 bases. The V gene end was trimmed by 2 bases and the J gene end by 4 bases; junction bases not matched to a gene: 7. CDR3 length: 16 amino acids. Germline lookup yields CDR1 SGHKS and CDR2 YYEKEE (reference sequence). CDR3 nucleotide sequence: TGTGCCAGCAGCTTAGGGACAGGTTCATTCACCGGGGAGCTGTTTTTT. This codes for CASSLGTGSFTGELFF. The full variable domain, completed using reference TRBV5-5 and TRBJ2-2, is DAGVTQSPTHLIKTRGQQVTLRCSPISGHKSVSWYQQVLGQGPQFIFQYYEKEERGRGNFPDRFSARQFPNYSSELNVNALLLGDSALYLCASSLGTGSFTGELFFGEGSRLTVL.

Many counts were recorded for this clonotype. The chain joins TRBV20-1 to TRBJ2-7; 7 bases are a match to TRBD1. The CDR3 is 14 residues long. Germline values: CDR1 DFQATT, CDR2 SNEGSKA (reference sequence). The V segment lost 5 bases and the J segment 2 bases; nucleotides outside the gene matches: 9. The CDR3 reads CSASRQGSTYEQYF. The CDR3 DNA reads as TGCAGTGCTTCTCGACAGGGTAGCACCTACGAGCAGTACTTC.

This clonotype was counted between two and nine times. The chain has TRBV6-2 or TRBV6-3 and TRBJ2-5, with no clear D. Germline V gene sequence: CDR1 MNHEY, CDR2 SVGEGT. There are 12 residues in the CDR3. Trimming removed 0 bases at V and 5 bases at J, with 4 bases between. This CDR3 is CASSYSSETQYF. CDR3 nucleotide sequence: TGTGCCAGCAGTTACTCCTCGGAGACCCAGTACTTC.

This clonotype was seen many times. The gene calls are TRBV29-1 and TRBJ1-2, with no clear D. Germline CDR1 is SQVTM and CDR2 is ANQGSEA. This CDR3 is 10 amino acids long. Trimming took off 7 bases at V and 6 bases at J, with 9 bases between the two ends. The CDR3 region is CSALWNGYTF. For the CDR3, the DNA is TGCAGCGCCCTATGGAATGGCTACACCTTC.

This clonotype was seen many times. The chain carries TRBV20-1 and TRBJ1-2; D is perhaps TRBD1 (6 bases). V was clipped by 1 base and J by 6 bases, with 27 bases between them. The germline gives CDR1 DFQATT, CDR2 SNEGSKA (reference sequence). CDR3 length: 18 amino acids. Here the CDR3 reads CSARAPLVVGQGTHGYTF. Here the CDR3 DNA reads TGCAGTGCTAGAGCCCCCCTGGTGGTGGGGCAGGGGACTCATGGCTACACCTTC.

This clonotype showed up many times. The chain couples TRBV12-3 or TRBV12-4 to TRBJ2-3; D is possibly TRBD2 (6 bases). V dropped 7 bases and J dropped 1 base, with 12 bases sitting between them. The CDR3 consists of 14 residues. Here the CDR3 DNA reads TGTGCCAGCACTCCACAGCGGGGCACAGATACGCAGTATTTT. It is translated as CASTPQRGTDTQYF.

This clonotype was picked up many times. The rearrangement links TRBV5-1 to TRBJ1-1; D is undetermined. Germline-derived CDR1 and CDR2 are SGHRS and YFSETQ. The V end was cut by 0 bases, the J end by 2 bases, with 8 bases between. The CDR3 has 14 amino acids. CDR3 coding DNA: TGCGCCAGCAGCTTGGGACCGACCAACACTGAAGCTTTCTTT. Translation gives CASSLGPTNTEAFF.

The chain couples TRBV6-5 to TRBJ1-1, with TRBD1 as a possible D gene (5 bases). Trimming removed 2 bases at V and 4 bases at J, with 11 bases between. Germline lookup yields CDR1 MNHEY and CDR2 SVGAGI. This CDR3 spans 14 amino acids. CDR3 DNA sequence: TGTGCCAGCAGTTACCTGGGGCAGGGCACTGAAGCTTTCTTT. Its translation is CASSYLGQGTEAFF.

The sample holds a few counts of this clonotype. This chain's CDR3 is CASSFNVRGAFTDTQYF. The CDR3 DNA follows: TGTGCCAGCAGTTTCAACGTCAGGGGGGCTTTCACAGATACGCAGTATTTT. This sequence joins TRBV6-5 and TRBJ2-3; a weak D match, TRBD1 (7 bases). The germline gives CDR1 MNHEY, CDR2 SVGAGI. Trimming stripped 4 bases from V and 2 bases from J, with 19 bases between. The CDR3 loop spans 17 amino acids.

V is TRBV13 and J is TRBJ1-6; a possible D gene is TRBD1 (5 bases). The V end was cut by 1 base, the J end by 4 bases, with 17 bases between. The CDR3 extends over 18 amino acids. Per the germline V gene, CDR1 is PRHDT and CDR2 is FYEKMQ (reference sequence). The CDR3 bases are TGTGCCAGCAGCTTAGCCCACGGGACGCCCCGGTATAATTCACCCCTCCACTTT. Its translation: CASSLAHGTPRYNSPLHF.

This clonotype was counted a few times. The CDR3 here is CASSPTWAGANVLTF. In DNA, the CDR3 is TGTGCCAGCAGCCCCACGTGGGCGGGGGCCAACGTCCTGACTTTC. The rearrangement joins TRBV6-5 to TRBJ2-6, with D uncertain. Trimming stripped 6 bases from V and 4 bases from J, with 13 bases between. This CDR3 comprises 15 residues. The germline V gene encodes CDR1 MNHEY and CDR2 SVGAGI.

As regards this clonotype: A much larger clone is a single base away; this may be a read error. This chain links TRBV20-1 with TRBJ1-6; a possible D gene is TRBD1 (5 bases). V was pared by 3 bases and J by 5 bases, with 11 bases between. This CDR3 is built from 14 residues. Germline V gives CDR1 DFQATT, CDR2 SNEGSKA (reference sequence). Here the CDR3 reads CSASQQVHNSPLHF. CDR3 DNA sequence: TGCAGTGCTAGCCAACAGGTCCATAATTCACCCCTCCACTTT.

As for this clonotype: One base away lies a much larger clone, so this may be a sequencing read error. The CDR3 here is CASSITPGGPYNERFF. CDR3 nucleotide sequence: TGTGCCAGCAGCATTACCCCGGGGGGCCCCTACAATGAGCGGTTCTTC. J is TRBJ2-1 and V is TRBV7-3; maybe TRBD2 (7 bases). Germline CDR1 reads SGHTA; CDR2 reads FQGTGA. The CDR3 contains 16 residues. Complete variable domain (other parts from reference TRBV7-3 and TRBJ2-1): GAGVSQTPSNKVTEKGKYVELRCDPISGHTALYWYRQSLGQGPEFLIYFQGTGAADDSGLPNDRFFAVRPEGSVSTLKIQRTERGDSAVYLCASSITPGGPYNERFFGPGTRLTVL.

V usage is TRBV20-1 and J usage is TRBJ2-3; 7 bases are a match to TRBD2. This CDR3 contains 13 residues. Germline loops: CDR1 DFQATT, CDR2 SNEGSKA (reference sequence). V was pared by 0 bases and J by 6 bases, with 3 bases of the junction left unmatched. CDR3 region: CSAREWGGDTQYF. The CDR3 nucleotides read TGCAGTGCTAGAGAGTGGGGGGGGGATACGCAGTATTTT.

In its sample, this clonotype was seen many times. This chain links TRBV12-3 or TRBV12-4 with TRBJ1-2, with 11 bases that match TRBD1. Losses at the gene ends were 6 bases for V and 6 bases for J; bases not matched to a gene: 6. The CDR3 is made up of 14 amino acids. This chain's CDR3 is CASSGTGGLHGYTF. The CDR3 DNA follows: TGTGCCAGCAGCGGGACAGGGGGTTTGCATGGCTACACCTTC.

This clonotype was counted ten times or more. The chain employs TRBV20-1 and TRBJ1-2; maybe TRBD1 (5 bases). Trimming took 0 bases from V and 7 from J, leaving 6 bases between them. The germline CDR1 and CDR2 sequences are DFQATT and SNEGSKA (reference sequence). This CDR3 is built from 11 residues. CDR3 amino acids: CSAREGGGYTF. In DNA, the CDR3 is TGCAGTGCTAGAGAGGGGGGTGGCTACACCTTC.